These 7 T cell receptor beta chains originate from one sample sequenced in a study of T-cell memory formation after mild COVID-19. TCRdb ran MiXCR on the 5' RACE reads and lists one entry per CDR3 protein. The data show about 340,000 distinct CDR3 sequences, 15% seen once. The sample taken for sequencing was PBMCs or a T cell subset sorted from them (not recorded which). The source of these receptors is a man in his late teens or twenties who had mild COVID-19 (a few samples of this study predate the infection). Cell type and time point are not known.

The gene calls are TRBV15 and TRBJ2-7; D uncertain. Germline CDR1 is LNHNV and CDR2 is YYDKDF (reference sequence). The V gene lost 0 bases and the J gene lost 0 bases, with 9 bases spanning the gap. The CDR3 covers 15 residues. The CDR3 sequence: CATSRDRTGSYEQYF. CDR3 bases: TGTGCCACCAGCAGAGATCGCACGGGCTCCTACGAGCAGTACTTC.

This clonotype showed up just a few times. J is TRBJ2-7 and V is TRBV7-8, with TRBD1 identical over 9 bases. CDR3 size: 15 residues. J lost 4 bases, V lost 3 bases, and 7 bases had no gene match. From germline, CDR1 is SGHVS and CDR2 FQNEAQ. The CDR3 DNA reads as TGTGCCAGCAGCTTGATAGGGACAGGGAGGTACGAGCAGTACTTC. Translation gives CASSLIGTGRYEQYF.

This clonotype was seen more than once but under ten times. V usage is TRBV4-1 and J usage is TRBJ2-7; tentatively, D is TRBD1 (6 bases). V was shortened by 0 bases and J by 3 bases, with 9 bases between the two germline ends. The germline V gene has CDR1 MGHRA and CDR2 YSYEKL. CDR3 length equals 14 residues. CDR3 residues: CASSQEQGLYEQYV. CDR3 sequence (DNA): TGCGCCAGCAGCCAAGAACAGGGTCTCTACGAGCAGTACGTC.

This chain joins TRBV5-6 and TRBJ2-5; 11 bases map to TRBD2. Looked up from germline, CDR1 is SGHDT and CDR2 is YYEEEE. The CDR3 loop spans 16 amino acids. Trimming cost V 2 bases and J 1 base; bases outside gene matches: 4. CDR3 in amino acids: CASSLPGLAAQETQYF. CDR3 bases: TGTGCCAGCAGCTTACCGGGACTAGCGGCCCAAGAGACCCAGTACTTC.

This clonotype was counted ten times or more. The V call is TRBV5-5, the J call TRBJ1-6, with unresolved D. V was cut by 0 bases and J by 4 bases, with 17 bases left in between. The CDR3 has 18 residues. Germline V gives CDR1 SGHKS, CDR2 YYEKEE (reference sequence). CDR3 in DNA: TGTGCCAGCAGCTTGGGCCACGTCTCCCGTGGATATAATTCACCCCTCCACTTT. Amino acid sequence: CASSLGHVSRGYNSPLHF.

The chain is built from TRBV7-2 and TRBJ2-3; 9 nucleotides align to TRBD2. V trimming: 2 bases; J trimming: 8 bases; junction bases outside the gene matches: 8. There are 15 residues in the CDR3. Germline V CDR1 and CDR2: SGHTA, FQGNSA. The CDR3 bases are TGTGCCAGCAGCTTAAGCGGGGGGCCCTCCGGTACGCAGTATTTT. Residues: CASSLSGGPSGTQYF.

The genes are TRBV5-1 and TRBJ2-7; D might be TRBD1 (6 bases). The CDR3 runs 15 residues. Trimming cost V 6 bases and J 2 bases, with 18 bases left between them. Germline V lookup: CDR1 SGHRS, CDR2 YFSETQ. The CDR3 is CASTQQGLETYEQYF. The CDR3 DNA follows: TGCGCCAGCACCCAACAGGGTTTGGAAACCTACGAGCAGTACTTC.